This entry features one T cell receptor (beta chain) sequence. This entry comes from a study of graft-versus-host responses after intestinal transplantation. In the study overall: Tacrolimus plus steroids were given to all recipients for two to three years, preceded by anti-thymocyte globulin induction. Points from the study as a whole: Detection of GvH clones occurred in recipient marrow, and some had their first appearance in ileum or blood.

V dropped 0 bases and J dropped 0 bases, with 12 bases sitting between them. The germline gives CDR1 MNHEY, CDR2 SVGAGI. The CDR3 contains 16 residues. The assay was immunoSEQ multiplex PCR, and TCRdb's table has in-frame clones only and misses some. The data show 20,000 to 25,000 clones, 30% to 40% seen once. The plating included around 200,000 irradiated, violet-dye-labeled stimulator cells together with around 200,000 CFSE-labeled responder cells. After the reaction, the investigators sorted the proliferating CFSE-low CD3+CD4+ and CD3+CD8+ responders. The sequence was collected from a human patient who received an intestinal transplant. The input for sequencing was alloreactive CD8+ T cells from a mixed lymphocyte reaction culture, taken before intestinal transplant. Indicated subset: CFSE-low proliferating T cells sorted from roughly six-day pre-transplant mixed lymphocyte reaction (GvH or HvG direction). The genes are TRBV6-5 and TRBJ2-7; weak D call: TRBD2 (6 bases). CDR3 DNA: TGTGCCAGCAGTTACTCAGCGCGCGGGATCTCCTACGAGCAGTACTTC. It yields the protein CASSYSARGISYEQYF.